The following is a T cell receptor beta chain sequence with its context. Its cognate antigen has yet to be identified. No much larger clonotype is one base removed from it; base qualities were not supplied. V lost 2 bases and J lost 4 bases; the stretch between them is 13 bases long. CDR1 and CDR2, per the germline V gene (reference sequence), are SGHKS and YYEKEE. The CDR3 covers 16 residues, taking in both the cysteine and the phenylalanine. Only CDR3 DNA is held: 48 bases, read in frame from base 1. This record belongs to a study of blood T cells in healthy people across ages (dated by TCRdb to 2015 to 2017). About the study as a whole: In model experiments, template switching captured roughly one uniquely barcoded TCR beta cDNA molecule for every two T cells. Age-related changes in TCR beta repertoire diversity were measured in the study by deep sequencing normalized with unique cDNA molecular identifiers. Four age groups were formed from the donors: young (average approximately 15 years), middle-aged (approximately 41), aged (under 70) and long-lived (approximately 78). To avoid experimental bias, donors of different ages were randomly spread across the sequencing lanes. The study analyzed two additional independent replicas of 1 million unique cDNA reads from the same blood draw for two donors, one aged 18 to 29 and one aged 80 or older. Overall results and qualifications from the work: Observed TCR beta diversity correlated strongly with the percentage of naive T cells measured by flow cytometry. Because profiling used bulk unsorted PBMCs, naive and antigen-experienced compartments could not be compared conclusively. Observed TCR beta diversity per million T cells fell roughly linearly with age, and a significant reduction was already apparent by age approximately 40. Because the CMV infection status of the donors was unknown, age-related changes in expanded clonotypes may potentially have been confounded. The long-lived group showed more naive CD4+ T cells, fewer expanded clones and increased TCR diversity than the aged group, suggesting age selection. Total diversity estimates from one million sequenced T cells were considered lower bounds and underestimates.

The 39 donors, aged 6 to 90 years, were systemically healthy Caucasian individuals from Russia. About 9.8 milliliters of peripheral blood were drawn from each donor into EDTA-treated Vacutainer tubes. PBMCs were isolated by Ficoll-Paque density-gradient centrifugation, with at least 7 million obtained per sample. Total RNA, at least 6 micrograms per sample, was extracted from PBMCs with Trizol reagent. Naive CD45RAhigh/CD27high T cell percentages were measured by flow cytometry on a PBMC aliquot from every donor. The library was prepared using 5' RACE. Sequencing instrument: Illumina HiSeq 2500. A second PCR of roughly 6 to 11 cycles was run with a J-beta primer mix and a sample-barcoded 5' primer. A template-switch 5' adaptor carrying 12 random nucleotides introduced a unique molecular identifier onto each TCR beta cDNA molecule. At least 3 million CDR3-containing paired-end reads were obtained from each sample. All of the RNA was converted into first-strand cDNA using the Mint cDNA synthesis kit, with a TRBC-specific oligonucleotide serving as the primer. Following uracil-DNA glycosylase treatment, a first 18-cycle PCR with universal primers M1SS and BC2_uni_R was performed on all cDNA. As for the authors' bioinformatics: For normalization, 1 million high-quality reads, each with a distinct molecular identifier, were randomly selected from each sample. Reads sharing molecular identifiers were discarded rather than binned into consensus sequences. CDR3 identification, clonotype clustering and error correction used MiTCR with a Q25 quality threshold and the strictest error-elimination algorithm. A nonparametric unseen species model with Euler transformation was used to estimate a lower bound on total TCR beta diversity. Through fastp at Q25 and MiXCR, TCRdb rebuilt clones from the public reads, retaining in-frame beta chains. Each CDR3 protein gets just one entry, which takes the most common genes and DNA from the rows behind it. The V and J calls follow TCRdb's processing rather than the paper's. A total of some 1,500,000 distinct CDR3 sequences appear in this sample, approximately 43% of them only once. The ten largest clones take up more than 4% of the sample.

The sequenced sample was blood. Here the chain combines TRBV5-5 and TRBJ1-6; TRBD1 is perhaps the D gene, given 5 matching bases. This TCR was recovered from a woman in her late teens or twenties in good health. The CDR3 amino acid sequence is: CASSLLEGIYNSPLHF. The nucleotide sequence is given as TGTGCCAGCAGCTTATTGGAGGGGATTTATAATTCACCCCTCCACTTT.